This TCR beta chain was identified in a study of read filtering for tumor transcriptome and immune sequencing. Findings and caveats of the study: Roughly four fifths of IR-seq clonotypes had one read, totaling about 4% of reads; RNA-seq: 74.6% and 44.6%.

From around 0.4 ug of RNA, a library with molecular barcoded alpha/delta and beta/gamma adaptors was made. TCRdb recomputed calls from the reads with MiXCR, one row per CDR3 protein. The sample lists roughly 18,000 distinct CDR3 sequences; approximately 20% were seen once. In the case of this clonotype: What it binds is not known. A much larger clone differs by one base, so this may be a read error.

Sampling of bone marrow took place during active disease in every patient. This CDR3 has 14 residues. Germline V lookup: CDR1 SGHDN, CDR2 FVKESK. This clonotype originated in a donor older than 35 with multiple myeloma. Sequenced material: a population of CD138-negative cells sorted from bone marrow. V is TRBV14 and J is TRBJ2-7; D may be TRBD1 (5 bases). DNA for the CDR3: TGTGCCAGCAGCCAAGATTTAGTGGACACTTTGCAGCACTTC. Protein sequence: CASSQDLVDTLQHF. Drawing the rest from reference TRBV14 and TRBJ2-7, the complete variable domain is EAGVTQFPSHSVIEKGQTVTLRCDPISGHDNLYWYRRVMGKEIKFLLHFVKESKQDESGMPNNRFLAERTGGTYSTLKVQPAELEDSGVYFCASSQDLVDTLQHFGPGTRLTVT.